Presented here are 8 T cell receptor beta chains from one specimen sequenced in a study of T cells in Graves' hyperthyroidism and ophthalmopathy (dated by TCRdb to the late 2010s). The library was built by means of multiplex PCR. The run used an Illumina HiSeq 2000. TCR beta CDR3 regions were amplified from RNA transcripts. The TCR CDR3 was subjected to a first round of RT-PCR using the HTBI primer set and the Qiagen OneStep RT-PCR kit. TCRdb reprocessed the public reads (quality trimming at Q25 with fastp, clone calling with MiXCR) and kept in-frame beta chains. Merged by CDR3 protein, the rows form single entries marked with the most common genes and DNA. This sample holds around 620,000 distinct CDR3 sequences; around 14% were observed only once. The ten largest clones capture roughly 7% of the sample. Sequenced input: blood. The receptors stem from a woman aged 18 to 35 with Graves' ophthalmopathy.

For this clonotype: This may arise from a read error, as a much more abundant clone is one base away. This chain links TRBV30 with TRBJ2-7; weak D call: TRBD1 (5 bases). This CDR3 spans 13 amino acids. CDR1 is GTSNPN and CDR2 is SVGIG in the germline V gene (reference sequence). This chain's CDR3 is CAWCLDSGYERYF. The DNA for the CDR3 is TGTGCCTGGTGCTTAGACAGTGGCTACGAGCGGTACTTC. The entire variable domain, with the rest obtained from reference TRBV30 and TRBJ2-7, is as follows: SQTIHQWPATLVQPVGSPLSLECTVEGTSNPNLYWYRQAAGRGLQLLFYSVGIGQISSEVPQNLSASRPQDRQFILSSKKLLLSDSGFYLCAWCLDSGYERYFGPGTRLTVT.

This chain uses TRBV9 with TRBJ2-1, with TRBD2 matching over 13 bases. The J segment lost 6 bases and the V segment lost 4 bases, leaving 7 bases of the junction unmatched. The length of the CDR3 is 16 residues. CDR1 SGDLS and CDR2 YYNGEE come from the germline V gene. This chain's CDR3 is CASSFSGTSGANEQFF. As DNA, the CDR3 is TGTGCCAGCAGCTTCTCCGGGACTAGCGGGGCCAATGAGCAGTTCTTC.

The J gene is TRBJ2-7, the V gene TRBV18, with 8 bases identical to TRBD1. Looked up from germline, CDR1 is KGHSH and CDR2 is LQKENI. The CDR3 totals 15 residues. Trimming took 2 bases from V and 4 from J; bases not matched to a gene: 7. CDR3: CASSPRTGGYYEQYF. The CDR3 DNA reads TGTGCCAGCTCACCAAGAACAGGGGGGTATTACGAGCAGTACTTC.

The CDR3 nucleotides are TGTGCCAGCAGCTTAGCGAAACTGGGACAGGGGGCTTACAATGAGCAGTTCTTC. As protein: CASSLAKLGQGAYNEQFF. The V gene is TRBV7-9, the J gene TRBJ2-1; 12 nucleotides agree with TRBD1. Germline loops: CDR1 SEHNR, CDR2 FQNEAQ (reference sequence). V lost 0 bases, J lost 4 bases, and 7 bases stayed unmatched. The CDR3 has 18 residues.

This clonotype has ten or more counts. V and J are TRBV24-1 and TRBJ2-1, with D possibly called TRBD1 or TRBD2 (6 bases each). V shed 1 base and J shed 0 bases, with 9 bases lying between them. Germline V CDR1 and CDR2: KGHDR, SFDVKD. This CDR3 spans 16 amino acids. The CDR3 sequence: CATSDLGGGSYNEQFF. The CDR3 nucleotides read TGTGCCACCAGTGATTTAGGAGGGGGCTCCTACAATGAGCAGTTCTTC.

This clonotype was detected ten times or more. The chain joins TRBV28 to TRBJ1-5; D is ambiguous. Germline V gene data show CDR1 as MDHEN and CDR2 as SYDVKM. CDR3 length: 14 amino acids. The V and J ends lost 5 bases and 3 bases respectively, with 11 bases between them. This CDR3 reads CASSPRMNNQPQHF. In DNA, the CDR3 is TGTGCCAGCAGTCCCCGGATGAACAATCAGCCCCAGCATTTT. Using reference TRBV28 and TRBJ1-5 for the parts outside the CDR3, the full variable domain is DVKVTQSSRYLVKRTGEKVFLECVQDMDHENMFWYRQDPGLGLRLIYFSYDVKMKEKGDIPEGYSVSREKKERFSLILESASTNQTSMYLCASSPRMNNQPQHFGDGTRLSIL.

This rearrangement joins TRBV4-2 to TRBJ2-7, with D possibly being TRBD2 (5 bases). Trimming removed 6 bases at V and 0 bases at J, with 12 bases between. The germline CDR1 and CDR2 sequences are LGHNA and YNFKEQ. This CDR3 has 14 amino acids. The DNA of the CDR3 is TGTGCCAGCAGAAGCGGAACAAACTCCTACGAGCAGTACTTC. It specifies CASRSGTNSYEQYF.

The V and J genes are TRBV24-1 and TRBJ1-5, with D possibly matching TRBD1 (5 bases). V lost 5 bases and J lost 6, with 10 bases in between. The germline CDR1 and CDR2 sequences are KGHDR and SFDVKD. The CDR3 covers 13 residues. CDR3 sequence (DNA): TGTGCCACCAGTGGGGCGGGGGTTCAGCCCCAGCATTTT. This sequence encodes CATSGAGVQPQHF.